The 19 T cell receptor beta chains in this list originate from one sample, sequenced in a study of read filtering for tumor transcriptome and immune sequencing. Molecular barcoded adaptors covering alpha/delta and beta/gamma chains were used on 400 to 450 ng RNA. TCRdb independently ran MiXCR on the reads; one entry per CDR3 protein. The data show fewer than 50,000 distinct CDR3 sequences, with about an eighth seen just once and roughly 30% held by the top ten. The sequenced sample was a population of CD138-negative cells sorted from bone marrow. Source of these receptors: a donor aged 40 or older with multiple myeloma.

This clonotype was observed at least ten times. The CDR3 DNA sequence: TGTGCCAGCTCATCGTACGGGAGGGGGCGGATAAACACCGGGGAGCTGTTTTTT. Amino acids: CASSSYGRGRINTGELFF. The chain combines TRBV3-1 with TRBJ2-2, with D possibly being TRBD2 (8 bases). V was cut by 8 bases and J by 2 bases, with 24 bases left in between. CDR3 length: 18 amino acids. Germline V gene sequence: CDR1 LGHDT, CDR2 YNNKEL (reference sequence).

In its sample, this clonotype was seen many times. The genes are TRBV7-8 and TRBJ2-7; D could derive from TRBD1 or TRBD2 (5 bases each). CDR3 length: 14 amino acids. Trimming shortened V by 5 bases and J by 5 bases, and 16 bases separated the two germline ends. Germline CDR1 is SGHVS and CDR2 is FQNEAQ. This chain's CDR3 is CASSQLGQGNEQYF. The CDR3 DNA follows: TGTGCCAGCAGCCAACTAGGTCAGGGAAACGAGCAGTACTTC. Full variable domain (missing parts from reference TRBV7-8 and TRBJ2-7): GAGVSQSPRYKVAKRGQDVALRCDPISGHVSLFWYQQALGQGPEFLTYFQNEAQLDKSGLPSDRFFAERPEGSVSTLKIQRTQQEDSAVYLCASSQLGQGNEQYFGPGTRLTVT.

This clonotype was observed many times. This chain links TRBV19 with TRBJ2-1; D may be TRBD1 or TRBD2 (5 bases each). Trimming pared 6 bases from V and 9 bases from J, leaving 18 bases between. In germline, CDR1 is LNHDA, CDR2 SQIVND (reference sequence). The CDR3 is 14 amino acids. The CDR3 sequence is CASRTGTAPGEQFF. CDR3 sequence (DNA): TGTGCCAGTAGGACCGGGACCGCCCCAGGTGAGCAGTTCTTC.

Of note for this clonotype: Relative to the germline gene, one junction end is altered; a read error may explain this. The chain combines TRBV5-6 with TRBJ2-7; TRBD1 matches 9 bases. Germline V gene data show CDR1 as SGHDT and CDR2 as YYEEEE. The CDR3 spans 15 residues. The CDR3 region has the DNA TGTGCCGGCAGCGGGTGGACAGGGGACGCCTACGAGCAGTACTTC. Amino acids: CAGSGWTGDAYEQYF.

This clonotype was seen repeatedly, ten times or more. The V gene is TRBV28, the J gene TRBJ2-1; D possibly corresponds to TRBD1 (6 bases). V was clipped by 5 bases and J by 1 base, with 12 bases between them. The CDR3 totals 15 residues. Looked up from germline, CDR1 is MDHEN and CDR2 is SYDVKM. The CDR3 DNA reads as TGTGCCAGCAGTCGCTCACAGGGTTCCTACAATGAGCAGTTCTTC. Its translation is CASSRSQGSYNEQFF.

Worth noting for this clonotype: A much larger clone differs from this one at a single base, so this may be a read error. The conserved phenylalanine or tryptophan is not found at the CDR3 terminus, so this likely reflects a read error. The chain carries TRBV7-9 and TRBJ2-7; 9 bases map to TRBD2. V was clipped by 1 base and J by 6 bases; unmatched bases: 10. The germline V gene has CDR1 SEHNR and CDR2 FQNEAQ (reference sequence). This CDR3 is 16 amino acids long. CDR3: CASSLEGLAGRIEQYL. The CDR3 coding sequence is TGTGCCAGCAGCTTAGAAGGTCTAGCGGGAAGAATCGAGCAGTACCTC.

This clonotype came up many times. This chain links TRBV12-3 or TRBV12-4 with TRBJ2-1; the match to TRBD2 covers 11 bases. The CDR3 has 16 amino acids. Losses at the gene ends were 6 bases for V and 6 bases for J; bases not matched to a gene: 10. The CDR3 DNA is TGTGCCAGCAGACTAATAGCGGGAGGGCCTCCCAATGAGCAGTTCTTC. The encoded protein is CASRLIAGGPPNEQFF.

In its sample, this clonotype was seen a few times. This may be a read error: a much more frequent sequence differs by one nucleotide. The missing conserved phenylalanine or tryptophan at the end of this CDR3 makes a read error likely. V is TRBV29-1 and J is TRBJ2-5, with no clear D. The CDR3 covers 12 residues. V lost 4 bases and J lost 1, with 7 bases in between. CDR1 is SQVTM, CDR2 ANQGSEA, per germline. This CDR3 is CSVGALQETQYL. The DNA of the CDR3 is TGCAGCGTTGGAGCGCTCCAAGAGACCCAGTACCTC.

At least ten counts were recorded for this clonotype. This chain uses TRBV7-2 with TRBJ1-1; 8 nucleotides line up with TRBD1. Germline V gene lookup returns CDR1 SGHTA and CDR2 FQGNSA. The length of the CDR3 is 12 residues. After removal of 5 bases from V and 5 bases from J, the junction contained 1 base not matched to a gene. As DNA, the CDR3 is TGTGCCAGCAGCCACAGGGGGACTGAAGCTTTCTTT. Translating it yields CASSHRGTEAFF.

This clonotype was seen at least ten times. This rearrangement joins TRBV5-1 to TRBJ1-1, with 7 bases identical to TRBD1. This CDR3 comprises 17 residues. After removal of 4 bases from V and 2 bases from J, the junction contained 14 bases not matched to a gene. Germline CDR1 SGHRS, CDR2 YFSETQ. The CDR3 spells CASSPTGIDRDNTEAFF. For the CDR3, the DNA is TGCGCCAGCAGCCCCACGGGGATTGACAGGGACAACACTGAAGCTTTCTTT.

This clonotype appeared many times. This chain connects TRBV5-1 to TRBJ2-7; 7 bases map to TRBD2. From germline, CDR1 is SGHRS and CDR2 YFSETQ. With 1 base clipped from V and 1 base from J, the junction kept 5 bases outside the gene matches. This CDR3 has 15 residues. This CDR3 is CASSLMGGSSYEQYF. CDR3 DNA: TGCGCCAGCAGCTTGATGGGAGGGTCTTCCTACGAGCAGTACTTC.

The sample holds many counts of this clonotype. This CDR3 reads CASSFNRLAGDNEQFF. The CDR3 bases are TGCGCCAGCAGCTTTAACCGACTAGCGGGAGACAATGAGCAGTTCTTC. This rearrangement joins TRBV5-1 to TRBJ2-1; 12 nucleotides line up with TRBD2. The trim removed 2 bases at V and 5 bases at J, leaving 5 bases unmatched. This CDR3 spans 16 amino acids. Looked up from germline, CDR1 is SGHRS and CDR2 is YFSETQ.

CDR3 sequence reads: CSVGDMNNQPQHF. CDR3 coding DNA: TGCAGCGTTGGGGATATGAACAATCAGCCCCAGCATTTT. The V gene is TRBV29-1, the J gene TRBJ1-5; no definite D call. Germline V CDR1 and CDR2: SQVTM, ANQGSEA. The CDR3 is 13 amino acids. V was shortened by 4 bases and J by 3 bases, with 10 bases between the two germline ends.

A word on this clonotype: At one of its ends the junction is not consistent with the germline gene, which may arise from a read error. J is TRBJ2-7 and V is TRBV28; D is uncertain. The V gene's germline CDR1 is MDHEN and CDR2 SYDVKM. There are 17 residues in the CDR3. CDR3 sequence reads: CASSLGSKGRRSYQQYF. The CDR3 bases are TGTGCCAGCAGTTTGGGATCGAAAGGCAGGCGCTCCTACCAGCAGTACTTC.

This clonotype was picked up many times. V is TRBV5-1 and J is TRBJ2-1, with TRBD2 matching 8 bases. Germline V gene sequence: CDR1 SGHRS, CDR2 YFSETQ. J lost 0 bases, V lost 4 bases, and 9 bases had no gene match. The CDR3 extends over 17 amino acids. In DNA, the CDR3 is TGCGCCAGCAGCCCCCTCAGGAGCGGGAGCTCCTACAATGAGCAGTTCTTC. This sequence encodes CASSPLRSGSSYNEQFF. Full variable domain (outside the CDR3, taken from reference TRBV5-1 and TRBJ2-1): KAGVTQTPRYLIKTRGQQVTLSCSPISGHRSVSWYQQTPGQGLQFLFEYFSETQRNKGNFPGRFSGRQFSNSRSEMNVSTLELGDSALYLCASSPLRSGSSYNEQFFGPGTRLTVL.

As for this clonotype: A much larger clone differs by one base, so this may be a read error. V and J are TRBV7-2 and TRBJ1-5; perhaps TRBD1 as D (5 bases). Germline V gene data show CDR1 as SGHTA and CDR2 as FQGNSA. This CDR3 is built from 13 residues. As DNA, the CDR3 is TGTGCCAGCAGCCCCCGGGGCAATCGGCCCCAGCATTTT. It yields the protein CASSPRGNRPQHF.

V is TRBV9 and J is TRBJ2-5; TRBD1 agrees at 9 bases. CDR1 SGDLS and CDR2 YYNGEE come from the germline V gene. The CDR3 contains 14 residues. Losses at the gene ends were 3 bases for V and 4 bases for J; bases not matched to a gene: 4. This CDR3 reads CASSASTGGETQYF. CDR3 coding DNA: TGTGCCAGCAGCGCGTCGACAGGGGGAGAGACCCAGTACTTC.

The chain links TRBV4-3 to TRBJ1-2, with D hard to call. Between the trimmed V and J ends, which lost 3 bases and 8 bases, there was a span of 13 bases. The CDR3 totals 13 residues. CDR1 and CDR2 from the germline V gene are LGHNA and YSLEER. CDR3 nucleotides: TGCGCCAGCAGCCAGGACCCCGCCCGCGGCTACACCTTC. Translation: CASSQDPARGYTF.

This clonotype was counted ten times or more. The chain carries TRBV5-5 and TRBJ2-7; D gene ambiguous. V shed 7 bases and J shed 3 bases, with 8 bases lying between them. Germline V gene data show CDR1 as SGHKS and CDR2 as YYEKEE (reference sequence). This CDR3 is 11 amino acids long. This chain's CDR3 is CASGQIYEQYF. CDR3 bases: TGTGCCAGCGGCCAGATCTACGAGCAGTACTTC.